The clone carrying this T cell receptor beta chain was recorded many times. Its target is unknown. The data were taken from a study of CD8 T cells in ankylosing spondylitis. The study's findings and limits: Disease-linked clones proved CD8+ and comparatively uncommon in peripheral blood. A TCR beta motif of several highly homologous variants seemed to mark ankylosing spondylitis blood.

One entry per CDR3 protein, called by TCRdb with MiXCR from the 5' RACE reads. The profile shows some 840,000 distinct CDR3 sequences, around 11% of them singletons. The CDR3 is made up of 13 amino acids. Trimming stripped 3 bases from V and 3 bases from J, with 9 bases between. The germline V gene has CDR1 DFQATT and CDR2 SNEGSKA (reference sequence). The source of this sequence is a male donor with ankylosing spondylitis. Material for sequencing was blood, either unsorted or a sorted T cell fraction (not recorded which). V gene TRBV20-1 combines with J gene TRBJ2-1; weak D call: TRBD2 (6 bases). CDR3 coding DNA: TGCAGTGCTAGCGGGGGTTTCTACAATGAGCAGTTCTTC. It specifies CSASGGFYNEQFF.